Presented here are 20 T cell receptor beta chains from one specimen sequenced in a study of cytomegalovirus exposure and HLA in healthy donors. Libraries were prepared by immunoSEQ multiplex PCR; TCRdb keeps only in-frame clonotypes and omits some of them. The repertoire consists of 130,000 to 150,000 clones, with 70% to 90% occurring once and the leading ten covering roughly 6.7%. Material: PBMCs. These receptors originate from a woman aged 25 to 45 in good health and CMV-seropositive.

V and J are TRBV6-1 and TRBJ2-7, with TRBD2 identical over 8 bases. The CDR3 consists of 16 residues. The V segment lost 3 bases and the J segment 2 bases; nucleotides outside the gene matches: 9. Germline V gene data show CDR1 as MNHNS and CDR2 as SASEGT. In DNA, the CDR3 is TGTGCCAGCAGTGACTTACTAGCGGATAAAACCTACGAGCAGTACTTC. Its translation is CASSDLLADKTYEQYF.

The chain combines TRBV6-6 with TRBJ1-5, with D perhaps TRBD1 (5 bases). The CDR3 runs to 16 residues. The germline CDR1 and CDR2 sequences are MNHNY and SVGAGI (reference sequence). Between the trimmed V and J ends, which lost 2 bases and 6 bases, there was a span of 17 bases. The CDR3 here is CASSYAGRVVSQPQHF. CDR3 in DNA: TGTGCCAGCAGTTACGCAGGGAGGGTGGTGAGTCAGCCCCAGCATTTT.

This chain connects TRBV28 to TRBJ1-2; D possibly corresponds to TRBD1 (5 bases). In germline, CDR1 is MDHEN, CDR2 SYDVKM. CDR3 length: 14 residues. V gave up 9 bases and J gave up 2 bases, with 16 bases separating them. The CDR3 nucleotides read TGTGCCAGTACCCTAACTACAGGAAACTATGGCTACACCTTC. Translating gives CASTLTTGNYGYTF.

The sample holds one count of this clone. One junction end disagrees with the germline gene, perhaps due to a read error. The chain recombines TRBV19 with TRBJ1-1, with 7 positions matching TRBD1. The CDR3 is 16 residues long. From germline, CDR1 is LNHDA and CDR2 SQIVND (reference sequence). The CDR3 DNA sequence: TGTGCCAGCACCGACAGGGCGAGGGCGCTAAACAATGAAGCTTTCTTT. This codes for CASTDRARALNNEAFF.

This clone appeared once. The rearrangement joins TRBV4-1 to TRBJ2-4, with D maybe TRBD1 (6 bases). The CDR3 is 13 amino acids. CDR1 and CDR2 (germline): MGHRA, YSYEKL. The germline V and J ends were trimmed by 4 bases and 6 bases, with 10 bases remaining between them. The CDR3 loop reads CASSPRTANIQYF. The CDR3 nucleotides read TGCGCCAGCAGCCCAAGGACAGCAAACATTCAGTACTTC.

V is TRBV6-4 and J is TRBJ2-3; 7 positions agree with TRBD2. J lost 0 bases, V lost 0 bases, and 0 bases had no gene match. The germline V gene has CDR1 MRHNA and CDR2 SNTAGT. CDR3 length equals 15 residues. The CDR3 here is CASSDSGGSTDTQYF. For the CDR3, the DNA is TGTGCCAGCAGTGACTCGGGAGGGAGCACAGATACGCAGTATTTT.

The gene calls are TRBV19 and TRBJ2-7; TRBD1 aligns across 8 bases. Germline V gene sequence: CDR1 LNHDA, CDR2 SQIVND (reference sequence). This CDR3 is 14 amino acids long. V shed 5 bases, J shed 7 bases, and the junction held 10 bases outside the gene matches. CDR3 amino acids: CASSLTGTGGEQYF. The CDR3 DNA reads TGTGCCAGTAGTTTAACCGGGACAGGCGGAGAGCAGTACTTC.

The chain joins TRBV28 to TRBJ2-1, with D hard to call. Germline loops: CDR1 MDHEN, CDR2 SYDVKM. The V end was cut by 7 bases, the J end by 1 base, with 5 bases between. This CDR3 region has 12 residues. CDR3 region: CASTDSYNEQFF. CDR3 nucleotide sequence: TGTGCCAGCACAGATTCCTACAATGAGCAGTTCTTC.

The genes are TRBV19 and TRBJ2-7; weak D call: TRBD1 (6 bases). V lost 4 bases and J lost 0, with 10 bases in between. Germline V CDR1 and CDR2: LNHDA, SQIVND (reference sequence). CDR3 length equals 14 residues. CDR3 residues: CASSTTGSSYEQYF. The CDR3 DNA is TGTGCCAGTAGTACCACAGGGAGCTCCTACGAGCAGTACTTC.

J is TRBJ2-6 and V is TRBV28; maybe TRBD1 (5 bases). The V and J ends lost 1 base and 2 bases respectively, with 6 bases between them. The CDR3 length is 15 residues. CDR1 is MDHEN, CDR2 SYDVKM, per germline. CDR3 region: CASSLYRTGANVLTF. CDR3 bases: TGTGCCAGCAGTTTATACAGGACTGGGGCCAACGTCCTGACTTTC. Together with reference TRBV28 and TRBJ2-6, the CDR3 gives the full variable domain: DVKVTQSSRYLVKRTGEKVFLECVQDMDHENMFWYRQDPGLGLRLIYFSYDVKMKEKGDIPEGYSVSREKKERFSLILESASTNQTSMYLCASSLYRTGANVLTFGAGSRLTVL.

This clone showed up just once. The chain carries TRBV25-1 and TRBJ2-3, with D maybe TRBD2 (6 bases). With 6 bases removed from V and 3 bases from J, the gap between germline ends came to 19 bases. The germline CDR1 and CDR2 sequences are MGHDK and SYGVNS. The length of the CDR3 is 16 residues. The CDR3 sequence is CASSWVSGVGTDTQYF. CDR3 DNA sequence: TGTGCCAGCAGCTGGGTTTCGGGGGTAGGGACAGATACGCAGTATTTT.

The gene calls are TRBV14 and TRBJ1-1, with D possibly matching TRBD1 (6 bases). The CDR3 length is 15 residues. With 1 base removed from V and 3 bases from J, the gap between germline ends came to 12 bases. Germline V CDR1 and CDR2: SGHDN, FVKESK. DNA of the CDR3: TGTGCCAGCAGCCAAGCGACAGGACCGTACACTGAAGCTTTCTTT. It yields the protein CASSQATGPYTEAFF.

Only one count was recorded for this clone. This chain links TRBV7-2 with TRBJ1-2, with 7 bases fitting TRBD1. V gave up 5 bases and J gave up 3 bases; unmatched junction bases: 9. The germline CDR1 and CDR2 sequences are SGHTA and FQGNSA. This CDR3 has 15 residues. This CDR3 is CASSPQGQLYYGYTF. CDR3 DNA: TGTGCCAGCAGCCCGCAGGGACAGCTCTACTATGGCTACACCTTC. The full variable domain, completed using reference TRBV7-2 and TRBJ1-2, is GAGVSQSPSNKVTEKGKDVELRCDPISGHTALYWYRQSLGQGLEFLIYFQGNSAPDKSGLPSDRFSAERTGGSVSTLTIQRTQQEDSAVYLCASSPQGQLYYGYTFGSGTRLTVV.

A few counts support this clone. The chain has TRBV5-6 and TRBJ2-7; D is perhaps TRBD1 (5 bases). V dropped 0 bases and J dropped 2 bases, with 12 bases sitting between them. Germline assignment: CDR1 SGHDT and CDR2 YYEEEE. CDR3 length: 15 amino acids. The CDR3 spells CASSLDRFPTYEQYF. CDR3 in DNA: TGTGCCAGCAGCTTGGACAGGTTTCCAACCTACGAGCAGTACTTC.

The rearrangement joins TRBV20-1 to TRBJ2-5; TRBD1 agrees at 10 bases. The V gene's germline CDR1 is DFQATT and CDR2 SNEGSKA (reference sequence). This CDR3 contains 11 residues. With 5 bases clipped from V and 14 bases from J, the junction kept 8 bases outside the gene matches. The CDR3 here is CSAVSRDRGYF. The CDR3, as DNA: TGCAGTGCTGTGTCTCGGGACAGGGGATACTTC.

This clone was seen a handful of times. This chain connects TRBV5-6 to TRBJ2-3; 10 bases map to TRBD2. The CDR3 totals 15 residues. Per the germline V gene, CDR1 is SGHDT and CDR2 is YYEEEE. V dropped 5 bases and J dropped 1; count of bases not matched to a gene: 4. The CDR3: CASSSGTSGTDTQYF. In DNA form, the CDR3 reads TGTGCCAGCAGTTCCGGGACTAGCGGCACAGATACGCAGTATTTT.

The V call is TRBV15, the J call TRBJ2-3; 7 bases match TRBD2. The CDR3 runs 16 residues. Germline V CDR1 and CDR2: LNHNV, YYDKDF (reference sequence). V gave up 2 bases and J gave up 8 bases; unmatched junction bases: 13. The CDR3 region has the DNA TGTGCCACCAGCAGATCCGGGGGGTCTGGAGGTGGTACGCAGTATTTT. Translating gives CATSRSGGSGGGTQYF. Full variable domain (rest looked up from reference TRBV15 and TRBJ2-3): DAMVIQNPRYQVTQFGKPVTLSCSQTLNHNVMYWYQQKSSQAPKLLFHYYDKDFNNEADTPDNFQSRRPNTSFCFLDIRSPGLGDTAMYLCATSRSGGSGGGTQYFGPGTRLTVL.

The chain couples TRBV9 to TRBJ2-1; possibly TRBD1 for D (5 bases). Per germline, CDR1 SGDLS and CDR2 YYNGEE. This CDR3 contains 17 residues. Trimming removed 5 bases from V and 7 bases from J, with 25 bases in between. CDR3 nucleotide sequence: TGTGCCAGCAGACCTGCCCCAGGGCGATTACTTCCTAATGAGCAGTTCTTC. This translates into CASRPAPGRLLPNEQFF.

The chain has TRBV27 and TRBJ2-1, with 9 positions matching TRBD2. The length of the CDR3 is 15 residues. CDR1 MNHEY and CDR2 SMNVEV come from the germline V gene (reference sequence). The V and J ends lost 7 bases and 7 bases, in that order; junction bases with no gene match: 11. For the CDR3, the DNA is TGTGCCAGCACCCGCGGGGCTAGCGGGACAAATGAGCAGTTCTTC. This sequence encodes CASTRGASGTNEQFF.

This rearrangement joins TRBV7-6 to TRBJ1-1, with D tentatively TRBD1 (5 bases). The CDR3 has 13 amino acids. Trimming shortened V by 6 bases and J by 0 bases, and 8 bases separated the two germline ends. The germline V gene encodes CDR1 SGHVS and CDR2 FNYEAQ. The CDR3 region is CASSTGLNTEAFF. The CDR3 DNA reads TGTGCCAGCAGTACAGGTTTGAACACTGAAGCTTTCTTT.